These 13 T cell receptor beta chains were sequenced from one sample in a study of blood T cell repertoires in COVID-19. Profiling relied on immunoSEQ multiplex PCR, and the TCRdb table lists in-frame clones only, not all of them. The profile shows tens of thousands of clones, roughly 86% of them singletons. The sample consisted of peripheral blood. The source of these receptors is a man aged 50 to 59 with active or convalescent COVID-19.

V gene TRBV5-1 combines with J gene TRBJ2-3, with a weak D call TRBD2 (7 bases). CDR3 size: 17 residues. Per germline, CDR1 SGHRS and CDR2 YFSETQ. The V end was cut by 1 base, the J end by 0 bases, with 15 bases between. The CDR3 here is CASSLWSGGISTDTQYF. The CDR3 DNA follows: TGCGCCAGCAGCTTGTGGTCGGGGGGCATTAGCACAGATACGCAGTATTTT.

The V gene is TRBV7-6, the J gene TRBJ2-3, with TRBD2 identical over 12 bases. The CDR3 contains 18 residues. Germline V gene sequence: CDR1 SGHVS, CDR2 FNYEAQ. V was pared by 2 bases and J by 0 bases, with 6 bases of the junction left unmatched. CDR3 amino acids: CASSLHTSGGTSTDTQYF. The CDR3 DNA reads as TGTGCCAGCAGCTTACACACTAGCGGGGGGACTAGCACAGATACGCAGTATTTT.

The rearrangement links TRBV5-1 to TRBJ2-3, with D possibly matching TRBD1 (7 bases). CDR3 length: 15 amino acids. Germline CDR1 reads SGHRS; CDR2 reads YFSETQ. The V and J ends lost 4 bases and 0 bases respectively, with 12 bases between them. This CDR3 reads CASSPGGQSTDTQYF. CDR3 bases: TGCGCCAGCAGCCCCGGGGGACAGAGCACAGATACGCAGTATTTT.

The rearrangement links TRBV7-9 to TRBJ2-3; 9 nucleotides agree with TRBD2. The length of the CDR3 is 16 residues. Germline CDR1 is SEHNR and CDR2 is FQNEAQ (reference sequence). The ends lost 1 base at V and 3 bases at J; junction bases unmatched: 5. CDR3 loop: CASSLDSGGMTDTQYF. The CDR3 DNA sequence: TGTGCCAGCAGCTTAGATAGCGGGGGAATGACAGATACGCAGTATTTT.

The chain joins TRBV6-2 or TRBV6-3 to TRBJ2-1, with TRBD1 matching 7 bases. V trimming: 0 bases; J trimming: 9 bases; junction bases outside the gene matches: 5. Germline V CDR1 and CDR2: MNHEY, SVGEGT. The CDR3 contains 14 residues. CDR3 sequence reads: CASSYSGTESEQFF. The CDR3 DNA sequence: TGTGCCAGCAGTTACTCCGGGACAGAGTCTGAGCAGTTCTTC.

This clone appeared a few times. The chain carries TRBV19 and TRBJ1-2; no firm D call. There are 16 residues in the CDR3. The germline V gene encodes CDR1 LNHDA and CDR2 SQIVND (reference sequence). Between the trimmed V and J ends, which lost 5 bases and 2 bases, there was a span of 18 bases. CDR3 residues: CASSPASWTRNYGYTF. CDR3 nucleotide sequence: TGTGCCAGTAGTCCCGCCTCCTGGACTAGGAACTATGGCTACACCTTC. The full variable domain, completed using reference TRBV19 and TRBJ1-2, is DGGITQSPKYLFRKEGQNVTLSCEQNLNHDAMYWYRQDPGQGLRLIYYSQIVNDFQKGDIAEGYSVSREKKESFPLTVTSAQKNPTAFYLCASSPASWTRNYGYTFGSGTRLTVV.

The chain is built from TRBV28 and TRBJ1-1; 7 nucleotides match TRBD1. J was trimmed by 2 bases and V by 5 bases; bases with no gene match: 11. Germline lookup yields CDR1 MDHEN and CDR2 SYDVKM. The CDR3 length is 16 residues. The CDR3 sequence: CASSSSGGNDNTEAFF. The CDR3, as DNA: TGTGCCAGCAGTAGCTCAGGGGGTAACGATAACACTGAAGCTTTCTTT.

This chain uses TRBV4-2 with TRBJ2-5; a weak D match, TRBD2 (6 bases). Germline-derived CDR1 and CDR2 are LGHNA and YNFKEQ. Between the trimmed V and J ends, which lost 1 base and 4 bases, there was a span of 16 bases. This CDR3 contains 16 residues. The CDR3 coding sequence is TGTGCCAGCAGCCAAGGGGGCGGGGCCCCGGGAGAGACCCAGTACTTC. Protein: CASSQGGGAPGETQYF.

This sequence joins TRBV11-2 and TRBJ2-5, with a weak D call TRBD2 (6 bases). The CDR3 consists of 13 residues. Between the trimmed V and J ends, which lost 7 bases and 5 bases, there was a span of 14 bases. Germline loops: CDR1 SGHAT, CDR2 FQNNGV. CDR3 bases: TGTGCCAGCACTCGGGGGAGTGTGGAGACCCAGTACTTC. Residues: CASTRGSVETQYF.

The chain combines TRBV28 with TRBJ2-7; perhaps TRBD2 as D (5 bases). Germline values: CDR1 MDHEN, CDR2 SYDVKM. This CDR3 is built from 14 residues. Deletions cut 7 bases from V and 2 bases from J, with 15 bases between. The CDR3 region is CASNPTGNTYEQYV. CDR3 bases: TGTGCCAGCAACCCCACCGGGAACACCTACGAGCAGTACGTC.

V and J are TRBV19 and TRBJ2-1; 9 nucleotides match TRBD2. This CDR3 is built from 16 residues. The germline gives CDR1 LNHDA, CDR2 SQIVND (reference sequence). With 3 bases clipped from V and 3 bases from J, the junction kept 6 bases outside the gene matches. The CDR3 nucleotides are TGTGCCAGTAGTATGGTAGCGGGGGCGTTCTACAATGAGCAGTTCTTC. Residues: CASSMVAGAFYNEQFF.

The J gene is TRBJ1-1, the V gene TRBV7-8; maybe TRBD1 (5 bases). The CDR3 spans 14 residues. Germline V lookup: CDR1 SGHVS, CDR2 FQNEAQ. V shed 6 bases and J shed 6 bases, with 17 bases lying between them. For the CDR3, the DNA is TGTGCCAGCAGACCAGCTTTGGGAGGGGCTGAAGCTTTCTTT. This sequence encodes CASRPALGGAEAFF.

The chain combines TRBV9 with TRBJ2-3; 8 positions match TRBD2. V lost 2 bases, J lost 5 bases, and 7 bases stayed unmatched. Germline V gene lookup returns CDR1 SGDLS and CDR2 YYNGEE. The CDR3 runs 15 residues. CDR3 bases: TGTGCCAGCAGCGTGACCGGGGGGGAATTAGATACGCAGTATTTT. It translates to CASSVTGGELDTQYF.